These 22 T cell receptor beta chains were sequenced from one sample in a study of OX40 agonist ivuxolimab in advanced cancers. Library method: the immunoSEQ multiplex PCR assay. The source is immuneACCESS, and TCRdb retained only in-frame sequences with V and J called. Part of the clones is not carried over; for the studies checked, unresolved V genes explain less than half of this, and the remainder is unexplained. Recorded for this sample are several thousand clones; around 82% of them occurred a single time. The ten most abundant clones make up about 19% of the sample. The source material was CD4+ or CD8+ T cells sorted from blood, sampled in a trial of the OX40 agonist ivuxolimab. Every receptor here comes from an adult with an advanced solid tumor such as melanoma, head and neck, liver or kidney cancer.

This clone came up once. V and J are TRBV9 and TRBJ1-1, with a weak D call TRBD1 (6 bases). The CDR3 loop spans 15 amino acids. CDR1 and CDR2 (germline): SGDLS, YYNGEE. Trimming cost V 3 bases and J 2 bases, with 14 bases left between them. The chain's CDR3 is CASSGQTGENTEAFF. The CDR3 region has the DNA TGTGCCAGCAGCGGACAGACAGGTGAAAACACTGAAGCTTTCTTT.

CDR3 residues: CASSVAGGNYGYTF. For the CDR3, the DNA is TGTGCCAGCAGCGTAGCTGGGGGGAACTATGGCTACACCTTC. The V and J genes are TRBV9 and TRBJ1-2, with D possibly TRBD1 on 5 matching bases. V was clipped by 0 bases and J by 2 bases, with 8 bases between them. This CDR3 contains 14 residues. CDR1 SGDLS and CDR2 YYNGEE come from the germline V gene. The complete variable domain, with remaining parts taken from reference TRBV9 and TRBJ1-2, reads DSGVTQTPKHLITATGQRVTLRCSPRSGDLSVYWYQQSLDQGLQFLIQYYNGEERAKGNILERFSAQQFPDLHSELNLSSLELGDSALYFCASSVAGGNYGYTFGSGTRLTVV.

The chain has TRBV6-5 and TRBJ2-3, with D possibly TRBD1 on 5 matching bases. V was cut by 8 bases and J by 3 bases, with 6 bases left in between. This CDR3 contains 11 residues. Germline V gene data show CDR1 as MNHEY and CDR2 as SVGAGI. The CDR3 DNA reads as TGTGCCAGCGGGGCGACAGATACGCAGTATTTT. Translating gives CASGATDTQYF.

V and J are TRBV29-1 and TRBJ2-1; D call uncertain. Germline loops: CDR1 SQVTM, CDR2 ANQGSEA. This CDR3 comprises 13 residues. V was trimmed by 7 bases and J by 5 bases, leaving 15 bases between them. The CDR3 loop is CSGNSGSHNEQFF. DNA of the CDR3: TGCAGCGGAAACTCAGGTTCGCACAATGAGCAGTTCTTC.

The rearrangement uses TRBV9 and TRBJ1-2, with TRBD1 matching 7 bases. CDR3 length: 11 residues. Germline V gene lookup returns CDR1 SGDLS and CDR2 YYNGEE. J lost 7 bases, V lost 3 bases, and 0 bases had no gene match. The CDR3 DNA is TGTGCCAGCAGCGGACAGGGTGGCTACACCTTC. Translated: CASSGQGGYTF.

J is TRBJ1-5 and V is TRBV15; 11 bases line up with TRBD1. This CDR3 is built from 19 residues. Germline assignment: CDR1 LNHNV and CDR2 YYDKDF (reference sequence). Unmatched junction bases numbered 12, after V lost 5 bases and J lost 0 bases. CDR3 DNA sequence: TGTGCCACCAGCGATCAAGCGGACAGGGGGCTTTATAGCAATCAGCCCCAGCATTTT. Amino acids: CATSDQADRGLYSNQPQHF. The entire variable domain, with the rest obtained from reference TRBV15 and TRBJ1-5, is as follows: DAMVIQNPRYQVTQFGKPVTLSCSQTLNHNVMYWYQQKSSQAPKLLFHYYDKDFNNEADTPDNFQSRRPNTSFCFLDIRSPGLGDTAMYLCATSDQADRGLYSNQPQHFGDGTRLSIL.

The CDR3 DNA follows: TGTGCCAGTAGCTTCGGGGGGGGCCGGACAGATACGCAGTATTTT. It codes for CASSFGGGRTDTQYF. V gene TRBV19 combines with J gene TRBJ2-3, with 8 bases identical to TRBD2. This CDR3 is 15 amino acids long. Germline V gene data show CDR1 as LNHDA and CDR2 as SQIVND (reference sequence). With V trimmed by 6 bases and J by 3 bases, 8 bases remained unmatched.

This clone occurred a few times. The V and J genes are TRBV6-5 and TRBJ1-1; the D gene is possibly TRBD1 (5 bases). The CDR3 runs to 12 residues. CDR1 and CDR2 from the germline V gene are MNHEY and SVGAGI. Trimming removed 7 bases at V and 11 bases at J, with 17 bases between. CDR3 DNA sequence: TGTGCCAGCATCCCCGGGGACGGCGACGCTTTCTTT. Its protein product is CASIPGDGDAFF.

V gene TRBV5-4 combines with J gene TRBJ1-2; D possibly corresponds to TRBD1 (6 bases). Germline CDR1 SGHNT, CDR2 YYREEE (reference sequence). V lost 4 bases, J lost 8 bases, and 24 bases lay in between. CDR3 size: 16 residues. CDR3 in amino acids: CASSPGQTWGRGGYTF. The CDR3 DNA is TGTGCCAGCAGCCCTGGACAGACCTGGGGCAGGGGCGGCTACACCTTC.

V gene TRBV6-5 combines with J gene TRBJ1-1; D is possibly TRBD1 (5 bases). There are 13 residues in the CDR3. V gave up 6 bases and J gave up 3 bases, with 11 bases separating them. Looked up from germline, CDR1 is MNHEY and CDR2 is SVGAGI. CDR3: CASSQIGDTEAFF. The CDR3 coding sequence is TGTGCCAGCAGCCAAATAGGGGACACTGAAGCTTTCTTT.

This clone was seen a few times. V is TRBV6-4 and J is TRBJ2-6; unclear D gene. This CDR3 is 16 amino acids long. V gave up 0 bases and J gave up 2 bases, with 8 bases separating them. The germline V gene encodes CDR1 MRHNA and CDR2 SNTAGT. The CDR3 DNA reads as TGTGCCAGCAGTGACTCGGGTGGGGCTGGGGCCAACGTCCTGACTTTC. Amino acid sequence: CASSDSGGAGANVLTF.

In its sample, this clone was seen a few times. V gene TRBV10-2 combines with J gene TRBJ2-3; 10 bases match TRBD2. V lost 5 bases and J lost 1; bases outside the gene matches: 21. This CDR3 spans 21 amino acids. Germline V lookup: CDR1 WSHSY, CDR2 SAAADI. CDR3 sequence: CASSPREVTSGATGGTDTQYF. The CDR3 DNA is TGCGCCAGCAGTCCCAGAGAGGTTACTAGCGGGGCGACCGGGGGCACAGATACGCAGTATTTT.

For this clone: One end of the junction fails to match germline, which may point to a read error. The V and J genes are TRBV4-2 and TRBJ2-1; D uncertain. This CDR3 has 12 amino acids. Germline V gives CDR1 LGHNA, CDR2 YNFKEQ. Here the CDR3 DNA reads TGTGCCAGCAGACAAGATTCAGGTGAGCAGTTCTTC. This codes for CASRQDSGEQFF.

This clone appeared a few times. Other DNA sequences in the same sample also yield this CDR3. The gene calls are TRBV9 and TRBJ1-4, with D uncertain. This CDR3 region has 13 residues. Germline lookup yields CDR1 SGDLS and CDR2 YYNGEE. Trimming left V 5 bases short and J 0 bases short, with 5 bases between. CDR3 residues: CASSETTNEKLFF. CDR3 bases: TGTGCCAGCAGTGAGACAACTAATGAAAAACTGTTTTTT.

CDR3 in amino acids: CASSIGGGPGGLLYQPQHF. DNA for the CDR3: TGTGCCAGTAGTATAGGTGGGGGACCCGGAGGTCTTTTATATCAGCCCCAGCATTTT. The V and J genes are TRBV19 and TRBJ1-5, with D perhaps matching TRBD1 (5 bases). Germline assignment: CDR1 LNHDA and CDR2 SQIVND (reference sequence). V was pared by 1 base and J by 5 bases, with 24 bases between. CDR3 length: 19 amino acids.

The rearrangement joins TRBV5-6 to TRBJ1-1; D gene ambiguous. Per germline, CDR1 SGHDT and CDR2 YYEEEE. This CDR3 is 11 amino acids long. Trimming shortened V by 3 bases and J by 5 bases, and 5 bases separated the two germline ends. CDR3 residues: CASSSFTEAFF. In nucleotides, the CDR3 is TGTGCCAGCAGCTCATTTACTGAAGCTTTCTTT. Full variable domain (rest looked up from reference TRBV5-6 and TRBJ1-1): DAGVTQSPTHLIKTRGQQVTLRCSPKSGHDTVSWYQQALGQGPQFIFQYYEEEERQRGNFPDRFSGHQFPNYSSELNVNALLLGDSALYLCASSSFTEAFFGQGTRLTVV.

This clone was detected a few times. The CDR3 DNA reads TGTGCCAGCAGTTATACCTCATTGATTAATTCACCCCTCCACTTT. The encoded protein is CASSYTSLINSPLHF. The chain joins TRBV27 to TRBJ1-6, with D uncertain. The CDR3 length is 15 residues. Germline CDR1 MNHEY, CDR2 SMNVEV (reference sequence). Trimming took off 4 bases at V and 6 bases at J, with 13 bases between the two ends.

For the CDR3, the DNA is TGCGCCAGCTTTACCAATGGGGTTTCCTACGAGCAGTACTTC. It translates to CASFTNGVSYEQYF. This sequence joins TRBV10-1 and TRBJ2-7, with D unclear. The germline CDR1 and CDR2 sequences are WNHNN and SYGVQD (reference sequence). This CDR3 is built from 14 residues. Trimming pared 8 bases from V and 1 base from J, leaving 15 bases between.

The genes are TRBV11-2 and TRBJ2-7; D remains unclear. This CDR3 is built from 13 residues. V lost 8 bases and J lost 2, with 13 bases in between. The germline CDR1 and CDR2 sequences are SGHAT and FQNNGV. CDR3 loop: CASGDQVPYEQYF. Written as DNA, the CDR3 is TGTGCCAGCGGAGATCAGGTTCCCTACGAGCAGTACTTC.

The chain links TRBV19 to TRBJ2-5; tentatively, D is TRBD2 (5 bases). V lost 3 bases, J lost 1 base, and 15 bases lay in between. Per the germline V gene, CDR1 is LNHDA and CDR2 is SQIVND (reference sequence). This CDR3 has 16 amino acids. Written as DNA, the CDR3 is TGTGCCAGTAGTATCCGGCATCTGCGGGTCCAAGAGACCCAGTACTTC. Translation: CASSIRHLRVQETQYF.

V and J are TRBV9 and TRBJ1-5; no firm D call. Trimming cost V 0 bases and J 1 base, with 11 bases left between them. CDR3 length equals 16 residues. Germline V CDR1 and CDR2: SGDLS, YYNGEE. Written as DNA, the CDR3 is TGTGCCAGCAGCGTAGGGGTGCTGGGGAGCAATCAGCCCCAGCATTTT. Translation: CASSVGVLGSNQPQHF.

The rearrangement uses TRBV29-1 and TRBJ2-1; D may correspond to TRBD1 or TRBD2 (5 bases each). Trimming cost V 6 bases and J 6 bases, with 15 bases left between them. The length of the CDR3 is 13 residues. Germline V gene lookup returns CDR1 SQVTM and CDR2 ANQGSEA. The CDR3: CSVGRAGLNEQFF. In DNA, the CDR3 is TGCAGCGTGGGACGAGCAGGCCTCAATGAGCAGTTCTTC.